This entry lists 9 T cell receptor beta chains sequenced from one sample in a study of CD8 T cells in Susac syndrome. It was with random hexamers that roughly 0.45 to 1 ug RNA was reverse transcribed. TCRdb re-called the immunoSEQ multiplex PCR reads with MiXCR, one entry per CDR3 protein. Of 70,000 to 95,000 distinct CDR3 sequences listed, 85% to 95% are singletons. Sequenced material: CD8+ T cells from PBMCs. These receptors originate from a human donor with Susac syndrome.

The chain is built from TRBV7-2 and TRBJ1-4; D gene unclear. V was clipped by 4 bases and J by 5 bases, with 14 bases between them. The CDR3 covers 15 residues. CDR1 is SGHTA and CDR2 is FQGNSA in the germline V gene. The CDR3 sequence is CASSSANVRNEKLFF. In DNA, the CDR3 is TGTGCCAGCAGCTCCGCAAACGTTCGAAATGAAAAACTGTTTTTT.

This chain uses TRBV7-6 with TRBJ2-6; D gene ambiguous. Germline V gives CDR1 SGHVS, CDR2 FNYEAQ. The ends were cut back, 1 base at V and 0 bases at J, with 4 bases in the middle. CDR3 length: 15 residues. As DNA, the CDR3 is TGTGCCAGCAGCTTAGGGCCCTCTGGGGCCAACGTCCTGACTTTC. Translated, it gives CASSLGPSGANVLTF.

The chain has TRBV19 and TRBJ2-1, with 7 bases identical to TRBD2. This CDR3 spans 15 amino acids. The V segment lost 1 base and the J segment 5 bases; nucleotides outside the gene matches: 5. Looked up from germline, CDR1 is LNHDA and CDR2 is SQIVND (reference sequence). CDR3: CASSIAPGTNNEQFF. In DNA, the CDR3 is TGTGCCAGTAGTATAGCGCCCGGGACTAACAATGAGCAGTTCTTC.

CDR3 in DNA: TGCAGTGCTCGGACTAGTTATACAGATACGCAGTATTTT. Translation gives CSARTSYTDTQYF. The rearrangement joins TRBV20-1 to TRBJ2-3; 7 bases align to TRBD2. This CDR3 has 13 amino acids. Germline-derived CDR1 and CDR2 are DFQATT and SNEGSKA (reference sequence). The V segment lost 5 bases and the J segment 3 bases; nucleotides outside the gene matches: 5.

This clonotype was recorded once. The gene calls are TRBV9 and TRBJ1-2; 7 bases map to TRBD1. The CDR3 is made up of 15 amino acids. The trim removed 0 bases at V and 2 bases at J, leaving 4 bases unmatched. CDR1 SGDLS and CDR2 YYNGEE come from the germline V gene. CDR3 nucleotide sequence: TGTGCCAGCAGCGTAGGAGGGGGCGACAACTATGGCTACACCTTC. Its translation: CASSVGGGDNYGYTF.

This rearrangement joins TRBV5-4 to TRBJ2-2, with D possibly being TRBD2 (5 bases). CDR1 is SGHNT and CDR2 is YYREEE in the germline V gene (reference sequence). The CDR3 is 13 amino acids. The CDR3 nucleotides are TGTGTCTCTCGCGGGTCAAACACCGGGGAGCTGTTTTTT. This sequence encodes CVSRGSNTGELFF.

The chain carries TRBV13 and TRBJ2-1; 7 nucleotides line up with TRBD2. CDR3 length: 16 amino acids. The V segment lost 8 bases and the J segment 6 bases; nucleotides outside the gene matches: 16. Germline CDR1 and CDR2: PRHDT and FYEKMQ (reference sequence). This chain's CDR3 is CASSSPGRTSPNEQFF. Here the CDR3 DNA reads TGTGCCAGCTCCTCCCCCGGTCGGACTAGTCCCAATGAGCAGTTCTTC.

The gene calls are TRBV3-1 and TRBJ2-5; D is unresolved. The germline CDR1 and CDR2 sequences are LGHDT and YNNKEL (reference sequence). V was trimmed by 3 bases and J by 4 bases, leaving 9 bases between them. This CDR3 has 13 amino acids. The CDR3 DNA sequence: TGTGCCAGCAGCCACCTCCCGGGAGAGACCCAGTACTTC. Residues: CASSHLPGETQYF.

The chain joins TRBV9 to TRBJ2-7; TRBD2 matches 7 bases. Germline lookup yields CDR1 SGDLS and CDR2 YYNGEE. CDR3 size: 15 residues. The trim removed 7 bases at V and 0 bases at J, leaving 10 bases unmatched. The CDR3 bases are TGTGCCAGCGCGGAGTCGGGCGGGGGCTCCTACGAGCAGTACTTC. It specifies CASAESGGGSYEQYF.